This TCR beta chain was recovered during a study of T cells in Graves' hyperthyroidism and ophthalmopathy. Background on the study: Before any treatment, at initial diagnosis, peripheral blood was collected.

Findings and limits, study-wide: A 13 V-J signature model discriminated ophthalmopathy versus stable hyperthyroidism. The model forecast ophthalmopathy, anticipating it by a median approximately 6.2 months before onset. Blood also contained most expanded thyroid clonotypes above 0.001.

Using RNA transcripts as the source, TCR beta CDR3 regions were amplified. Carried out on the TCR CDR3, a first-round RT-PCR used the HTBI primer set. Using its own MiXCR run on the multiplex PCR reads, TCRdb lists one record per CDR3 protein. The data contain hundreds of thousands of distinct CDR3 sequences, approximately 25% of them singletons. This clonotype came up many times. What it binds is not known. Per germline, CDR1 MRHNA and CDR2 SNTAGT. V was clipped by 6 bases and J by 1 base; unmatched bases: 17. CDR3 length: 18 residues. Sequenced: blood. The chain joins TRBV6-4 to TRBJ1-2; 7 bases line up with TRBD1. The sequence came from a woman in her thirties with Graves' ophthalmopathy. The CDR3 sequence is CASSDLTTRDRYNYGYTF. CDR3 nucleotides: TGTGCCAGCAGCGACCTAACGACCCGGGACAGATATAACTATGGCTACACCTTC.